The present T cell receptor beta chain was sequenced within a study of regulatory T cells in long-lasting Graves disease. Study-level information: In persistent Graves' disease, antithyroid drugs had been taken for over 5 years and TSH receptor antibodies stayed positive.

Trimming stripped 4 bases from V and 2 bases from J, with 13 bases between. The CDR3 totals 15 residues. The germline CDR1 and CDR2 sequences are SGHRS and YFSETQ. Broader study findings: Possibly, too few samples lowered accuracy. Relative to new patients (under 1,000), persistent patients exhibited greater sharing of public clonotypes (2,741).

Investigators prepared the TCR beta libraries by applying iRepertoire HTBI primers and Arm-PCR of CDR3 regions. TCRdb re-called the multiplex PCR reads through MiXCR, storing one row per CDR3 protein. The sample has hundreds of thousands of distinct CDR3 sequences; 30% are singletons. Time point specified: persistent/refractory GD, antithyroid drugs over 5 years with positive TRAb. PBMCs were the source of the RNA used for TCR sequencing. Of note for this clonotype: Its antigen remains unidentified.

This chain connects TRBV5-1 to TRBJ1-3, with D possibly TRBD1 on 5 matching bases. Specimen: peripheral blood mononuclear cells (PBMCs), collected when the disease was refractory, from a patient treated with antithyroid drugs. This clonotype originated in a female donor with Graves disease. CDR3: CASSADSSTGNTIYF. For the CDR3, the DNA is TGCGCCAGCAGCGCCGACAGTTCAACTGGAAACACCATATATTTT. The entire variable domain, with the rest obtained from reference TRBV5-1 and TRBJ1-3, is as follows: KAGVTQTPRYLIKTRGQQVTLSCSPISGHRSVSWYQQTPGQGLQFLFEYFSETQRNKGNFPGRFSGRQFSNSRSEMNVSTLELGDSALYLCASSADSSTGNTIYFGEGSWLTVV.